Listed here are 9 T cell receptor beta chains from one sample, sequenced in a study of beta chain features in type 1 diabetes. Isolated RNA was reverse transcribed in full, so expressed TCRB transcripts were sequenced. Clones were read by immunoSEQ multiplex PCR, and TCRdb kept only the in-frame ones, dropping some. The sample lists over 350,000 clones, approximately 16% occurring once. Sequencing was performed on naive CD4+ T cells from blood. These TCRs come from a woman between 18 and 29 years old in good health.

The chain combines TRBV4-1 with TRBJ2-7; D remains unclear. CDR3 size: 14 residues. Germline CDR1 and CDR2: MGHRA and YSYEKL. The germline V and J ends were trimmed by 1 base and 2 bases, with 9 bases remaining between them. The CDR3 nucleotides are TGCGCCAGCAGCCAAGCTGACTCGACCTACGAGCAGTACTTC. The encoded protein is CASSQADSTYEQYF.

V and J are TRBV2 and TRBJ2-1, with TRBD2 matching 8 bases. The CDR3 spans 12 residues. Trimming took 6 bases from V and 8 from J; bases not matched to a gene: 3. Germline CDR1 reads SNHLY; CDR2 reads FYNNEI. CDR3 sequence: CASRGTSYEQFF. CDR3 coding DNA: TGTGCCAGCAGGGGGACTAGTTATGAGCAGTTCTTC. The whole variable domain, filled in from reference TRBV2 and TRBJ2-1, reads EPEVTQTPSHQVTQMGQEVILRCVPISNHLYFYWYRQILGQKVEFLVSFYNNEISEKSEIFDDQFSVERPDGSNFTLKIRSTKLEDSAMYFCASRGTSYEQFFGPGTRLTVL.

There are a few counts of this clone. V usage is TRBV5-4 and J usage is TRBJ2-1; 10 bases map to TRBD2. V shed 4 bases, J shed 4 bases, and the junction held 11 bases outside the gene matches. Germline V gene data show CDR1 as SGHNT and CDR2 as YYREEE (reference sequence). This CDR3 is 17 amino acids long. The CDR3 region has the DNA TGTGCCAGCAGCGCCGCCTCACTAGCGGGGATTTACAATGAGCAGTTCTTC. Translating it yields CASSAASLAGIYNEQFF.

The CDR3 region has the DNA TGTGCCTTCACCCGGGACAGGGGACAAGAGACCCAGTACTTC. It is translated as CAFTRDRGQETQYF. The J gene is TRBJ2-5, the V gene TRBV30, with 10 bases that match TRBD1. This CDR3 spans 14 amino acids. V gave up 7 bases and J gave up 2 bases; unmatched junction bases: 7. The germline gives CDR1 GTSNPN, CDR2 SVGIG (reference sequence).

The J gene is TRBJ1-2, the V gene TRBV6-1; weak D call: TRBD1 (5 bases). From germline, CDR1 is MNHNS and CDR2 SASEGT. V lost 6 bases, J lost 4 bases, and 18 bases lay in between. The CDR3 spans 15 residues. The CDR3 loop is CASRPKQVYPYGYTF. CDR3 in DNA: TGTGCCAGCAGACCCAAACAGGTTTACCCCTATGGCTACACCTTC.

This clone was found a few times. The chain combines TRBV29-1 with TRBJ2-1; 8 bases are a match to TRBD2. Unmatched junction bases numbered 17, after V lost 6 bases and J lost 7 bases. Germline lookup yields CDR1 SQVTM and CDR2 ANQGSEA. This CDR3 contains 16 residues. CDR3 nucleotides: TGCAGCGTCAAGGGACGGTCGGGAGGGGCGCCTAATGAGCAGTTCTTC. Amino acid sequence: CSVKGRSGGAPNEQFF.

The genes are TRBV29-1 and TRBJ2-7; D remains ambiguous. V lost 4 bases and J 9 bases, leaving 13 bases between the germline ends. The CDR3 runs to 11 residues. CDR1 is SQVTM and CDR2 is ANQGSEA in the germline V gene. The CDR3 region is CSVVGYMGQYF. The CDR3 DNA follows: TGCAGCGTTGTCGGGTATATGGGGCAGTACTTC.

The rearrangement links TRBV28 to TRBJ2-3, with a tentative D call TRBD2 (6 bases). V was pared by 4 bases and J by 1 base, with 12 bases between. Germline V gene sequence: CDR1 MDHEN, CDR2 SYDVKM. This CDR3 spans 15 amino acids. The CDR3 DNA is TGTGCCAGCAGTTCCCCTGCTAGCGGCACAGATACGCAGTATTTT. Its protein product is CASSSPASGTDTQYF.

This clone was picked up a small number of times. CDR3 DNA sequence: TGTATGGGATCCGGGGACTCCACTGAAGCTTTCTTT. Amino acids: CMGSGDSTEAFF. This chain uses TRBV7-9 with TRBJ1-1; D might be TRBD1 (5 bases). Germline-derived CDR1 and CDR2 are SEHNR and FQNEAQ (reference sequence). The CDR3 totals 12 residues.